The present T cell receptor (beta chain) was sequenced within a study of OX40 agonist ivuxolimab in advanced cancers. Libraries were prepared by immunoSEQ multiplex PCR; TCRdb keeps only in-frame clonotypes and omits some of them. The sample includes about 82,000 clones, around 90% of them seen just once. This CDR3 region has 13 residues. Losses at the gene ends were 3 bases for V and 6 bases for J; bases not matched to a gene: 5. The germline V gene encodes CDR1 SEHNR and CDR2 FQNEAQ (reference sequence). The sequence came from an adult with an advanced solid tumor such as melanoma, head and neck, liver or kidney cancer. The V gene is TRBV7-9, the J gene TRBJ2-7; TRBD2 agrees at 7 bases. Sequenced here: CD4+ or CD8+ T cells sorted from blood, sampled in a trial of the OX40 agonist ivuxolimab. CDR3 amino acids: CASSFLAGVEQYF. In DNA, the CDR3 is TGTGCCAGCAGCTTTCTTGCGGGAGTCGAGCAGTACTTC.